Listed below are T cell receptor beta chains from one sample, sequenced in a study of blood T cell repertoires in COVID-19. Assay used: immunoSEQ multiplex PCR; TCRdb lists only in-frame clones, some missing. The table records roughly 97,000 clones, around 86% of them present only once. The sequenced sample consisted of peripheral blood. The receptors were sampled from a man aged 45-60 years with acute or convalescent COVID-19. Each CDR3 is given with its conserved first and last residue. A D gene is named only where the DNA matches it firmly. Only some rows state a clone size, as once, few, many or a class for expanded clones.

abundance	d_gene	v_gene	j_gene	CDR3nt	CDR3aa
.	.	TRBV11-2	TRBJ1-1	TGTGCCAGCAGTCATCCGGTGACTGAAGCTTTCTTT	CASSHPVTEAFF
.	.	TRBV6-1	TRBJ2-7	TGTGCCAGCAGTGAATGGGCAGCAGCCTACGAGCAGTACTTC	CASSEWAAAYEQYF
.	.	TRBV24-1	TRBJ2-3	TGTGCCACCAGTGACCCACAGGGGACTAGCACAGATACGCAGTATTTT	CATSDPQGTSTDTQYF
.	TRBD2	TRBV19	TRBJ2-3	TGTGCCAGTAGACCTCGACTAGCGAGGGGAGATACGCAGTATTTT	CASRPRLARGDTQYF
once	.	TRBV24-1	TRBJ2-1	TGTGCCACCAGTGAGAAAGAAGACTATTTTTACAATGAGCAGTTCTTC	CATSEKEDYFYNEQFF
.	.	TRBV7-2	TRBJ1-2	TGTGCCAGCAGCTTAGGGGGGCTTTACTATGGCTACACCTTC	CASSLGGLYYGYTF
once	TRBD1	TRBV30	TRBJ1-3	TGTGCCTCGGACAGGGCTGGAAACACCATATATTTT	CASDRAGNTIYF
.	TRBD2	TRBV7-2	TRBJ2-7	TGTGCCAGCAGTTCCTCGCGGGAGGGGTCCTACGAGCAGTACTTC	CASSSSREGSYEQYF
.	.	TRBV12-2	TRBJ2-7	TGTGCAAGTCGCCCTAGCAACCCCCGGGGGGGACCGCGATCCTACGAGCAGTACTTC	CASRPSNPRGGPRSYEQYF
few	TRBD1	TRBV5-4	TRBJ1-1	TGTGCCAGCAGCCCCCAGGGGGGATCGACTGAAGCTTTCTTT	CASSPQGGSTEAFF
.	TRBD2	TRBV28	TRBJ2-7	TGTGCCAGCAGCTTATACGGGACTAGAACCTACGAGCAGTACTTC	CASSLYGTRTYEQYF
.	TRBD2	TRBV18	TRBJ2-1	TGTGCCAGCTCTTCCGGGACTAGAGGGTTCAATGAGCAGTTCTTC	CASSSGTRGFNEQFF
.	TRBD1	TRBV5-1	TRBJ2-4	TGCGCCAGCAGCTTGACCGGACAGGGGGCGGCCAAAAACATTCAGTACTTC	CASSLTGQGAAKNIQYF
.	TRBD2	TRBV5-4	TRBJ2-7	TGTGCCAGCAGCTCAGCGGGAGGAAGCTACGAGCAGTACTTC	CASSSAGGSYEQYF
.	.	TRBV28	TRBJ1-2	TGTGCCACACCCGGGGACTCTTTTGGCTACACCTTC	CATPGDSFGYTF
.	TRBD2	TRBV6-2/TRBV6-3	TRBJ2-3	TGTGCCAGCAGTTACACCTCCCTGGGACTAGCGGAGAGCACAGATACGCAGTATTTT	CASSYTSLGLAESTDTQYF
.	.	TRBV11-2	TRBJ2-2	TGTGCCAGCAGCCCTGACACCGGGGAGCTGTTTTTT	CASSPDTGELFF
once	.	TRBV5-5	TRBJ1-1	TGTGCCAGCACGAAGACAGTCCCGAGCACTGAAGCTTTCTTT	CASTKTVPSTEAFF
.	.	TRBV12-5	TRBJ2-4	TGTGCTAGTGGTGAACTCCCCCTAGCCAAAAACATTCAGTACTTC	CASGELPLAKNIQYF
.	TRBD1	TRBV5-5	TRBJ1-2	TGTGCCAGCAGCTTCACCCGGACAGGGTATGGCTACACCTTC	CASSFTRTGYGYTF
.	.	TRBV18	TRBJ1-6	TGTGCCAGCTCACAGGGGAATAATTCACCCCTCCACTTT	CASSQGNNSPLHF
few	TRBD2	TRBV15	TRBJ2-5	TGTGCCACCAGCAGAGAGGGACTAGCGATACAAGAGACCCAGTACTTC	CATSREGLAIQETQYF
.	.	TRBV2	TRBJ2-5	TGTGCCAGCAGTGCCTATGAGACCCAGTACTTC	CASSAYETQYF
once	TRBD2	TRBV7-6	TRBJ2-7	TGTGCCAGCAGCCCCAGAGCGGGGGAGGTACTAGCGGGATACGAGCAGTACTTC	CASSPRAGEVLAGYEQYF
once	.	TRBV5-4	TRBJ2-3	TGTGCCAGCAGCTTGGCGGCGGGGTCAGATACGCAGTATTTT	CASSLAAGSDTQYF
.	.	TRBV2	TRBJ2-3	TGTGCCAGCAAGCTGACTCACGATCGACCAGATACGCAGTATTTT	CASKLTHDRPDTQYF
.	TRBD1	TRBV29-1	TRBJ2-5	TGCAGCGTTGGGGGACAGGGGTTAGAGACCCAGTACTTC	CSVGGQGLETQYF
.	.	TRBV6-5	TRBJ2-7	TGTGCCAGCAGTTGGCAACAGGGTCACGAGCAGTACTTC	CASSWQQGHEQYF
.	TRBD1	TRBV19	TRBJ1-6	TGTGCCAGTAGTATCCAAGCCGGACAGGGCCGCTCCTATAATTCACCCCTCCACTTT	CASSIQAGQGRSYNSPLHF
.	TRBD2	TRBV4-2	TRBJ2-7	TGTGCCACCCTAGGGCTAGCGGGAGGGCCTTGGACCTACGAGCAGTACTTC	CATLGLAGGPWTYEQYF
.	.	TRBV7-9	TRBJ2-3	TGTGCCAGCAGCCCCCTAGCTAGTTGGACAGATACGCAGTATTTT	CASSPLASWTDTQYF
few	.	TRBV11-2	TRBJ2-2	TGTGCCAGCAGCACGCCAGAGAACACCGGGGAGCTGTTTTTT	CASSTPENTGELFF
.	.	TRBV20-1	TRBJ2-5	TGCAGCCTCGGTTGGGAGGAGACCCAGTACTTC	CSLGWEETQYF
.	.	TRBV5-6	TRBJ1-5	TGTGCCAGCAGCTTTCCAGCAGGGTGGCATCAGCCCCAGCATTTT	CASSFPAGWHQPQHF
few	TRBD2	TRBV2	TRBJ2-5	TGTGCCAGCAGTGATTTCGGACTAGCGGGAGATACAGAGACCCAGTACTTC	CASSDFGLAGDTETQYF
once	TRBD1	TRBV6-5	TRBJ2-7	TGTGCCACCACGGGACAGAGCTCCTACGAGCAGTACTTC	CATTGQSSYEQYF
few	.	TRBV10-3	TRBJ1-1	TGTGCCATCAGTGGTCGGCAGGGGATGGCTGAAGCTTTCTTT	CAISGRQGMAEAFF
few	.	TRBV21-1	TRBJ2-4	TGTGCCAGCAGCAAAGTGGGAACAGGGGGAAATCCCAAAAACATTCAGTACTTC	CASSKVGTGGNPKNIQYF
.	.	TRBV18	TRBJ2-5	TGTGCCAGCTCACGGGCCCCTGGGGAGACCCAGTACTTC	CASSRAPGETQYF
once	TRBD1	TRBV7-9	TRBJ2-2	TGTGCCAGCAGCCGGGACAGGGACGCCGGGGAGCTGTTTTTT	CASSRDRDAGELFF
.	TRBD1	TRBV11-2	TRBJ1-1	TGTGCCAGCAGCCGGGGACAGTCGAGCACTGAAGCTTTCTTT	CASSRGQSSTEAFF
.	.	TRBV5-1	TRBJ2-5	TGCGCCAGCAGCTTGGGGACAGAGGAGACCCAGTACTTC	CASSLGTEETQYF
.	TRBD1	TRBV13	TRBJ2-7	TGTGCCAGCAGGTCCCCGGGACAGCCCTACGAGCAGTACTTC	CASRSPGQPYEQYF